This T cell receptor beta chain is from a study of blood T cell repertoires in COVID-19. CDR1 is KGHDR, CDR2 SFDVKD, per germline. V was trimmed by 4 bases and J by 4 bases, leaving 15 bases between them. This CDR3 is built from 15 residues. The protocol was immunoSEQ multiplex PCR, while the TCRdb copy is restricted to in-frame clones and leaves out a portion. The sample carries approximately 290,000 clones, approximately 90% recorded once. V is TRBV24-1 and J is TRBJ2-5; possible D gene TRBD2, 5 bases. The clonotype comes from a man aged 30 to 39 with acute or convalescent COVID-19. Sequenced: peripheral blood. The CDR3 nucleotides are TGTGCCACCAGTGACCCGGACGGCCGGGGAGAGACCCAGTACTTC. It yields the protein CATSDPDGRGETQYF.